This T cell receptor beta chain came from a study of cytomegalovirus exposure and HLA in healthy donors. Study observations and caveats: Roughly uniform sequencing depth across donors was assumed, possibly incorrectly. Being productive about 87% or about 30% of the time was typical of most TCR beta V segments in an earlier analysis.

PCR was performed using 60 Vbeta and 13 Jbeta primers. Profiling relied on immunoSEQ multiplex PCR, and the TCRdb table lists in-frame clones only, not all of them. This sample yields approximately 110,000 clones, of which 81% are seen a single time; less than 2.5% belongs to the top ten. Details on this clone: Its antigen is not identified.

The CDR3 sequence is 15 residues long. Trimming took 4 bases from V and 2 from J, leaving 13 bases between them. Looked up from germline, CDR1 is SGHAT and CDR2 is FQNNGV. The clonotype was recovered from a woman between 25 and 40 years old in good health and CMV-seronegative. Sequencing was done on a sample of PBMCs. V is TRBV11-2 and J is TRBJ2-3, with D tentatively TRBD2 (6 bases). CDR3 in DNA: TGTGCCAGCAGCTCCCGCGGGACGAACACAGATACGCAGTATTTT. This encodes CASSSRGTNTDTQYF.